One and the same sample provided the 26 T cell receptor beta chains below, sequenced in a study of shared clonotypes between healthy human individuals. Sequencing used immunoSEQ multiplex PCR; TCRdb keeps in-frame clones, though not all of them. This sample has approximately 460,000 clones, with 75% to 80% found just once. Sequences were obtained from PBMCs. The source is a middle-aged woman in good health. Some clones in this sample may be carry-over from other donors' samples.

The gene calls are TRBV6-4 and TRBJ1-1, with no clear D. This CDR3 has 13 residues. Trimming shortened V by 3 bases and J by 3 bases, and 8 bases separated the two germline ends. Germline V lookup: CDR1 MRHNA, CDR2 SNTAGT. CDR3: CASSEGRHTEAFF. CDR3 bases: TGTGCCAGCAGTGAGGGTCGCCACACTGAAGCTTTCTTT.

The rearrangement uses TRBV6-6 and TRBJ1-2; 12 nucleotides align to TRBD1. This CDR3 has 15 amino acids. CDR1 and CDR2 from the germline V gene are MNHNY and SVGAGI (reference sequence). With 5 bases clipped from V and 6 bases from J, the junction kept 7 bases outside the gene matches. CDR3 DNA sequence: TGTGCCAGCAGTGTGCCGGGACAGGGGGCGAATGGCTACACCTTC. It yields the protein CASSVPGQGANGYTF.

V gene TRBV6-1 combines with J gene TRBJ1-1; no clear D. Germline V lookup: CDR1 MNHNS, CDR2 SASEGT. The V end lost 2 bases, the J end lost 5 bases, and 9 bases lay between the germline ends. The CDR3 contains 13 residues. For the CDR3, the DNA is TGTGCCAGCAGTGAACAAGGGTGGACTGAAGCTTTCTTT. Protein sequence: CASSEQGWTEAFF.

This chain joins TRBV11-1 and TRBJ1-5, with TRBD1 as a possible D gene (5 bases). Deletions cut 2 bases from V and 6 bases from J, with 8 bases between. Germline lookup yields CDR1 SGHAT and CDR2 FQDESV (reference sequence). The CDR3 has 13 amino acids. The CDR3 here is CASSLSGGQPQHF. The CDR3 DNA reads as TGTGCCAGCAGCTTATCCGGGGGTCAGCCCCAGCATTTT.

This chain connects TRBV6-1 to TRBJ2-5; D is ambiguous. V was cut by 0 bases and J by 2 bases, with 7 bases left in between. CDR1 MNHNS and CDR2 SASEGT come from the germline V gene. The CDR3 runs 14 residues. CDR3 nucleotide sequence: TGTGCCAGCAGTGAAGCTCTGCTACAAGAGACCCAGTACTTC. Its protein is CASSEALLQETQYF.

This CDR3 is CSVETGHEQYF. In nucleotides, the CDR3 is TGCAGCGTTGAGACAGGGCACGAGCAGTACTTC. This rearrangement joins TRBV29-1 to TRBJ2-5; 7 bases align to TRBD1. The better agreement between TRBJ2-7 and the DNA end casts doubt on the J call. Germline V lookup: CDR1 SQVTM, CDR2 ANQGSEA. The CDR3 is 11 amino acids.

This clone was recorded only once. Other DNA sequences in the same sample also yield this CDR3. The CDR3 DNA follows: TGTGCCAGCTCACCCAGGGGTTACGAGCAGTACTTC. Its translation is CASSPRGYEQYF. The chain employs TRBV18 and TRBJ2-7; D possibly corresponds to TRBD1 (6 bases). Germline V gives CDR1 KGHSH, CDR2 LQKENI. Trimming cost V 3 bases and J 4 bases, with 7 bases left between them. The CDR3 extends over 12 amino acids.

This clone appeared once. The chain combines TRBV28 with TRBJ2-7; 7 nucleotides agree with TRBD2. J gave up 2 bases and V 3 bases, and 4 bases lay outside the gene matches. CDR1 MDHEN and CDR2 SYDVKM come from the germline V gene. This CDR3 is built from 14 residues. DNA for the CDR3: TGTGCCAGCAGTTTGCGGGGGAAAGCCTACGAGCAGTACTTC. This sequence encodes CASSLRGKAYEQYF.

This clone was detected ten times or more. This specimen includes other DNA sequences encoding the same CDR3. V is TRBV29-1 and J is TRBJ2-5, with D hard to call. The CDR3 sequence is 13 residues long. Per the germline V gene, CDR1 is SQVTM and CDR2 is ANQGSEA. Trimming removed 2 bases from V and 5 bases from J, with 12 bases in between. The CDR3 protein is CSVESHLGETQYF. Here the CDR3 DNA reads TGCAGCGTTGAATCCCATTTAGGGGAGACCCAGTACTTC.

About this clone itself: This probably arose from a read error, given a far larger clone one base away. Other DNA variants within this sample encode the same CDR3. The CDR3, as DNA: TGTGCTAGCATCTCTGAGGGAGGGGGCGAGCAGTACTTC. As protein: CASISEGGGEQYF. The chain is built from TRBV6-1 and TRBJ2-7; TRBD2 might be the D (7 bases). The CDR3 has 13 amino acids. From germline, CDR1 is MNHNS and CDR2 SASEGT.

Details on this clone: With a much larger clone just one base away, this may be a read error. The same CDR3 is also encoded by other DNA sequences in this sample. The V and J genes are TRBV19 and TRBJ1-5, with D possibly being TRBD1 (6 bases). V gave up 6 bases and J gave up 4 bases, with 16 bases separating them. Germline CDR1 reads LNHDA; CDR2 reads SQIVND (reference sequence). CDR3 length: 15 residues. This CDR3 reads CASSTGDILNQPQHF. CDR3 DNA: TGTGCCAGTAGCACTGGGGACATCCTAAATCAGCCCCAGCATTTT.

The chain recombines TRBV4-1 with TRBJ2-5, with D possibly called TRBD1 or TRBD2 (5 bases each). CDR3 size: 15 residues. Germline CDR1 MGHRA, CDR2 YSYEKL. V gave up 4 bases and J gave up 2 bases, with 14 bases separating them. CDR3 DNA sequence: TGCGCCAGCAGCCGAGGGACGCTGGGACAAGAGACCCAGTACTTC. The encoded protein is CASSRGTLGQETQYF.

The rearrangement uses TRBV28 and TRBJ2-5, with D maybe TRBD2 (5 bases). The V end lost 6 bases, the J end lost 1 base, and 18 bases lay between the germline ends. This CDR3 region has 16 residues. In germline, CDR1 is MDHEN, CDR2 SYDVKM. DNA for the CDR3: TGTGCCAGCAGGGCCCCGGACCGGCGGGTCCAAGAGACCCAGTACTTC. It yields the protein CASRAPDRRVQETQYF.

This clone showed up many times. J is TRBJ2-5 and V is TRBV27; D is ambiguous. CDR1 and CDR2 from the germline V gene are MNHEY and SMNVEV (reference sequence). The CDR3 is made up of 14 amino acids. The V gene lost 6 bases and the J gene lost 5 bases, with 16 bases spanning the gap. The CDR3 is CASSFGQHEETQYF. Written as DNA, the CDR3 is TGTGCCAGCAGCTTTGGGCAGCACGAGGAGACCCAGTACTTC.

The chain employs TRBV6-1 and TRBJ2-5; D unresolved. V dropped 5 bases and J dropped 7 bases, with 8 bases sitting between them. The V gene's germline CDR1 is MNHNS and CDR2 SASEGT. The CDR3 spans 11 residues. The CDR3 DNA follows: TGTGCCAGCAGTCCTCTTCCGACCCAGTACTTC. As protein: CASSPLPTQYF.

This clone was observed a handful of times. CDR3 nucleotides: TGTGCCACGACAGGGGGCAGGACTGGGGCCAACGTCCTGACTTTC. Translation: CATTGGRTGANVLTF. The chain couples TRBV2 to TRBJ2-6; 10 bases line up with TRBD1. Trimming cost V 10 bases and J 2 bases; bases outside gene matches: 5. Per germline, CDR1 SNHLY and CDR2 FYNNEI. The CDR3 length is 15 residues.

The chain links TRBV30 to TRBJ1-4; the match to TRBD1 covers 7 bases. Unmatched junction bases numbered 4, after V lost 3 bases and J lost 3 bases. Germline V gene sequence: CDR1 GTSNPN, CDR2 SVGIG (reference sequence). The CDR3 covers 14 residues. The CDR3 DNA sequence: TGTGCCTGGAGGACAGGGATCGCTAATGAAAAACTGTTTTTT. This gives the protein CAWRTGIANEKLFF.

The chain has TRBV7-6 and TRBJ2-5; D tentatively reads TRBD1 or TRBD2 (7 bases each). Trimming took 4 bases from V and 1 from J, leaving 16 bases between them. This CDR3 comprises 16 residues. Germline V gives CDR1 SGHVS, CDR2 FNYEAQ. The CDR3 sequence: CASSYRQGLSQETQYF. DNA of the CDR3: TGTGCCAGCAGCTATAGACAGGGACTAAGCCAAGAGACCCAGTACTTC.

This clone has only one observation. J is TRBJ2-5 and V is TRBV28; D perhaps matches TRBD1 (6 bases). This CDR3 has 14 residues. Germline lookup yields CDR1 MDHEN and CDR2 SYDVKM. V was trimmed by 1 base and J by 2 bases, leaving 8 bases between them. The CDR3 reads CASSLSDSQETQYF. The DNA for the CDR3 is TGTGCCAGCAGTTTATCGGACAGTCAAGAGACCCAGTACTTC.

The gene calls are TRBV7-9 and TRBJ2-5; D is perhaps TRBD2 (6 bases). The CDR3 contains 15 residues. V was shortened by 5 bases and J by 7 bases, with 20 bases between the two germline ends. CDR1 is SEHNR and CDR2 is FQNEAQ in the germline V gene (reference sequence). CDR3 DNA sequence: TGTGCCAGCAGCCGGACCGGGACTCGGCTGTCGACCCAGTACTTC. Translation: CASSRTGTRLSTQYF.

This clone was observed a handful of times. V is TRBV28 and J is TRBJ1-1, with D tentatively TRBD1 (5 bases). Germline V gene sequence: CDR1 MDHEN, CDR2 SYDVKM. The CDR3 covers 11 residues. With 6 bases removed from V and 7 bases from J, the gap between germline ends came to 9 bases. CDR3 in amino acids: CASSGTGEAFF. In nucleotides, the CDR3 is TGTGCCAGCAGCGGCACAGGTGAAGCTTTCTTT.

This clone was counted between two and nine times. V gene TRBV6-1 combines with J gene TRBJ1-2; no clear D gene. Trimming removed 1 base at V and 8 bases at J, with 11 bases between. Looked up from germline, CDR1 is MNHNS and CDR2 is SASEGT. This CDR3 spans 13 amino acids. The CDR3 here is CASSEGGDRGYTF. CDR3 sequence (DNA): TGTGCCAGCAGTGAAGGTGGAGACCGGGGCTACACCTTC.

The chain employs TRBV5-4 and TRBJ2-7; 7 bases match TRBD2. The germline V gene has CDR1 SGHNT and CDR2 YYREEE (reference sequence). The CDR3 has 14 residues. Losses at the gene ends were 4 bases for V and 0 bases for J; bases not matched to a gene: 4. The CDR3 DNA reads TGTGCCAGCAGCAGAGCGGGGAGCTCCTACGAGCAGTACTTC. As protein: CASSRAGSSYEQYF.

The chain uses TRBV6-5 and TRBJ2-7; D not certain. This CDR3 is built from 11 residues. CDR1 and CDR2 from the germline V gene are MNHEY and SVGAGI. The V end was cut by 5 bases, the J end by 2 bases, with 4 bases between. CDR3 amino acids: CASSQAYEQYF. The CDR3 bases are TGTGCCAGCAGTCAAGCCTACGAGCAGTACTTC.

The rearrangement links TRBV7-8 to TRBJ2-1; D is possibly TRBD1 or TRBD2 (8 bases each). Between the trimmed V and J ends, which lost 0 bases and 7 bases, there was a span of 22 bases. Germline V CDR1 and CDR2: SGHVS, FQNEAQ. The CDR3 sequence is 18 residues long. CDR3 sequence: CASSLALIVSGTGNEQFF. The CDR3, as DNA: TGTGCCAGCAGCTTAGCGCTAATTGTTAGCGGGACAGGAAATGAGCAGTTCTTC.

J is TRBJ2-6 and V is TRBV27; D possibly corresponds to TRBD2 (6 bases). V lost 6 bases and J 0 bases, leaving 21 bases between the germline ends. The CDR3 has 19 residues. Germline loops: CDR1 MNHEY, CDR2 SMNVEV (reference sequence). The CDR3 DNA follows: TGTGCCAGCAGCCCATGGACTACCAGCTCCCTCTCTGGGGCCAACGTCCTGACTTTC. As protein: CASSPWTTSSLSGANVLTF.